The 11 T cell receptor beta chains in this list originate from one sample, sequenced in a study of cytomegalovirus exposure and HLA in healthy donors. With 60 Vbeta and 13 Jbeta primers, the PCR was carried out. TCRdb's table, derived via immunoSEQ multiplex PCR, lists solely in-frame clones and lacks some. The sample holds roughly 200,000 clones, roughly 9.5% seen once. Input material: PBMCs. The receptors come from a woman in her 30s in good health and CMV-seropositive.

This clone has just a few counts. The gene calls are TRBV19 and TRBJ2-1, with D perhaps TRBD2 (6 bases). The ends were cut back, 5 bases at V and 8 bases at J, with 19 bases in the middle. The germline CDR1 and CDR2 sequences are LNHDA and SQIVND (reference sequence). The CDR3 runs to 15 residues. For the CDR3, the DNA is TGTGCCAGTAGTGCAGCCGCGGCGGGAAGTTATGAGCAGTTCTTC. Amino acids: CASSAAAAGSYEQFF.

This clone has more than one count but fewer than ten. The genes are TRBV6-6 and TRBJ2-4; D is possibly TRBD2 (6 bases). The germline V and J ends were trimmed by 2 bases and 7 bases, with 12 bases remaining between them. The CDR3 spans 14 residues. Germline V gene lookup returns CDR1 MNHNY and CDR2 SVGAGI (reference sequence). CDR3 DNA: TGTGCCAGCAGTTACGAGGGACTCGGGAACATTCAGTACTTC. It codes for CASSYEGLGNIQYF.

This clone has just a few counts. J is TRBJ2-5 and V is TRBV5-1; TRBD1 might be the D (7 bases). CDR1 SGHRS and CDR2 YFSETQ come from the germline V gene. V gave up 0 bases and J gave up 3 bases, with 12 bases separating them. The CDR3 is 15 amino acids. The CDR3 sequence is CASSLGRGQEETQYF. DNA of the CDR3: TGCGCCAGCAGCTTGGGGAGGGGGCAGGAAGAGACCCAGTACTTC.

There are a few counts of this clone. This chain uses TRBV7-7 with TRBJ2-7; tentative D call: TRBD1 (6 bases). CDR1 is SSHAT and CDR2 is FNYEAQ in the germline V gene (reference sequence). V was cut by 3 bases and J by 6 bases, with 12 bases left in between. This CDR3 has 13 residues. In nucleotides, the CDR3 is TGTGCCAGCAGCTTGGACAGAAAAGGCGAGCAGTACTTC. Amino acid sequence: CASSLDRKGEQYF.

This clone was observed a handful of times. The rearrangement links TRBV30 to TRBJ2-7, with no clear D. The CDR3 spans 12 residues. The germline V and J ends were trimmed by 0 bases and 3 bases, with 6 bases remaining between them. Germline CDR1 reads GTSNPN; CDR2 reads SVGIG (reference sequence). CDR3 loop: CAWSVTNYEQYF. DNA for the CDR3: TGTGCCTGGAGTGTCACAAACTACGAGCAGTACTTC.

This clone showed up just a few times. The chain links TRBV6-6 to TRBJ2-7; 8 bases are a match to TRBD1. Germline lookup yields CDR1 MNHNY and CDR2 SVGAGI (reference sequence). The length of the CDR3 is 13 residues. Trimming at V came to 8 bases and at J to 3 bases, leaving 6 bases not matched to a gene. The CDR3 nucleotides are TGTGCCAGCCTCCCAGGACAGGGCTACGAGCAGTACTTC. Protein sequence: CASLPGQGYEQYF.

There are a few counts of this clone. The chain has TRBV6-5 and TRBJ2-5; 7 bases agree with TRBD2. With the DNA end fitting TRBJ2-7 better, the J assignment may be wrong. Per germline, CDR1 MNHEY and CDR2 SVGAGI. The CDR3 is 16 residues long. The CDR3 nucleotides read TGTGCCAGCAGTTACTCGAGGCTAGCGGAACCTTACGAGCAGTACTTC. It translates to CASSYSRLAEPYEQYF.

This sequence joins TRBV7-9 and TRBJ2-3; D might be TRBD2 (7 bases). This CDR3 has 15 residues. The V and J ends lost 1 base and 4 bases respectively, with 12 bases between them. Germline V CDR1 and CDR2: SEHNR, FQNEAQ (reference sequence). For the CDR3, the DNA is TGTGCCAGCAGCTTAGGAATAGGGGGGGCAGATACGCAGTATTTT. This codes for CASSLGIGGADTQYF.

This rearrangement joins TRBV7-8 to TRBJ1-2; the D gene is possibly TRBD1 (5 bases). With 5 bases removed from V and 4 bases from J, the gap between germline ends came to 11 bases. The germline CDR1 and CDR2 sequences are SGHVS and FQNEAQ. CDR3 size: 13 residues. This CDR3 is CASSPDRGYGYTF. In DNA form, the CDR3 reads TGTGCCAGCAGCCCAGACAGAGGCTATGGCTACACCTTC.

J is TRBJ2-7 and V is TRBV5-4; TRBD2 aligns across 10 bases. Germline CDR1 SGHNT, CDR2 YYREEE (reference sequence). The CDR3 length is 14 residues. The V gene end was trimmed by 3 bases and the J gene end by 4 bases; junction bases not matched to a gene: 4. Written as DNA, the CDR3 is TGTGCCAGCAGCTCGACTAGCGGGTCGTACGAGCAGTACTTC. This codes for CASSSTSGSYEQYF.

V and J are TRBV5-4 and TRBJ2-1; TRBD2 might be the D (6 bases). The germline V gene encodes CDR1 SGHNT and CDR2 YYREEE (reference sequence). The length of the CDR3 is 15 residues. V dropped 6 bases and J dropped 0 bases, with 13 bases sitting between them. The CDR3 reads CASNKASASYNEQFF. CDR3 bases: TGTGCCAGCAACAAGGCTAGCGCCTCCTACAATGAGCAGTTCTTC.